Each of the 3 T cell receptor beta chains below was sequenced from the same sample in a study of blood T cell repertoires in COVID-19. The data were produced by immunoSEQ multiplex PCR, yet TCRdb's version contains in-frame clones alone and is incomplete. Here the sample spans a few hundred thousand clones, around 84% being singletons. Sequenced material: peripheral blood. The receptor source for this set is a man aged 55 to 70 with acute or convalescent COVID-19.

The chain is built from TRBV6-6 and TRBJ2-7, with D perhaps TRBD2 (6 bases). CDR3 length equals 15 residues. V lost 2 bases and J 2 bases, leaving 13 bases between the germline ends. Germline V gene sequence: CDR1 MNHNY, CDR2 SVGAGI (reference sequence). CDR3 protein: CASSYPGEIPYEQYF. The CDR3 DNA sequence: TGTGCCAGCAGTTACCCGGGAGAAATCCCCTACGAGCAGTACTTC.

This CDR3 is CASSTTSGPPYNEQFF. The CDR3 DNA is TGTGCCAGCAGCACGACTAGCGGGCCCCCTTACAATGAGCAGTTCTTC. The chain recombines TRBV7-8 with TRBJ2-1; 10 bases match TRBD2. V shed 5 bases, J shed 4 bases, and the junction held 8 bases outside the gene matches. This CDR3 contains 16 residues. Germline CDR1 and CDR2: SGHVS and FQNEAQ.

The chain carries TRBV5-1 and TRBJ1-3, with TRBD1 as a possible D gene (6 bases). Per the germline V gene, CDR1 is SGHRS and CDR2 is YFSETQ. V was clipped by 7 bases and J by 4 bases, with 18 bases between them. The CDR3 runs to 15 residues. CDR3 sequence reads: CASRGGSLSGNTIYF. Here the CDR3 DNA reads TGCGCCAGCCGAGGGGGATCGCTTTCAGGAAACACCATATATTTT.